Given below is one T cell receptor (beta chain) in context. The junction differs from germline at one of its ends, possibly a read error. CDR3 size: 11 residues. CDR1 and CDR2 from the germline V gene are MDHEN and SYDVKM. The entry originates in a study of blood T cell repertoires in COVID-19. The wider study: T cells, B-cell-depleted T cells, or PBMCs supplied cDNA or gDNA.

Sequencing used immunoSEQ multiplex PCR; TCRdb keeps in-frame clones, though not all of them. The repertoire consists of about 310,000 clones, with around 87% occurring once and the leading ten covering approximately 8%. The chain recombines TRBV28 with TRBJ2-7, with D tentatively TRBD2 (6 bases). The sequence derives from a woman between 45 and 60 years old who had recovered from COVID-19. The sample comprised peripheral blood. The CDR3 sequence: CASRSGRLTSF. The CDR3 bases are TGTGCCAGCAGGTCGGGCAGGCTGACTAGTTTC.